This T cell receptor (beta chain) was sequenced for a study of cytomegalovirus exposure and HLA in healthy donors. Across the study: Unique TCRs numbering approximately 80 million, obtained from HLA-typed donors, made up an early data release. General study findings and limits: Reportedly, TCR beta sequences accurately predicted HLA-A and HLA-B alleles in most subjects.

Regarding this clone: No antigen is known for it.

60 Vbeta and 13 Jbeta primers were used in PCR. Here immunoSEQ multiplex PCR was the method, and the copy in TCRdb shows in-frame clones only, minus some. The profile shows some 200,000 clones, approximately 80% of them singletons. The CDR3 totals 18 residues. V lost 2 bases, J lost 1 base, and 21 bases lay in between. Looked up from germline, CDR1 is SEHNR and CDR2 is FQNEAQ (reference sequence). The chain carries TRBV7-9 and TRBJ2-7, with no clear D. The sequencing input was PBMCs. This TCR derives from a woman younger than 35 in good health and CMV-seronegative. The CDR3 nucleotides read TGTGCCAGCAGCTTAACCCCTACAGAAAAGATATCTTCCTACGAGCAGTACTTC. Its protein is CASSLTPTEKISSYEQYF.